This T cell receptor beta chain was documented in a study of cytomegalovirus exposure and HLA in healthy donors. Findings and caveats of the study: The study designated fewer than 200 TCR beta chains cytomegalovirus-associated.

Primers included in the PCR were 60 Vbeta and 13 Jbeta primers. Assay used: immunoSEQ multiplex PCR; TCRdb lists only in-frame clones, some missing. The repertoire includes 130,000 or so clones, 70% to 75% of them detected once, and roughly 7% sits in the top ten. Concerning this clone: The antigen remains unidentified.

Sequenced input: PBMCs. This sequence originates from a male donor in good health and CMV-seronegative.

In DNA form, the CDR3 reads TGTGCCAGCAGTTTATTAGCCCCAGGGACGGGACTAGCGGGGAATGAGCAGTTCTTC. As protein: CASSLLAPGTGLAGNEQFF. The chain joins TRBV28 to TRBJ2-1; 13 bases agree with TRBD2. Losses at the gene ends were 1 base for V and 7 bases for J; bases not matched to a gene: 13. CDR3 length equals 19 residues. Germline CDR1 MDHEN, CDR2 SYDVKM.